The rows below give T cell receptor beta chains drawn from one sample of a study of CD8+ T cells in alopecia areata. Profiled with immunoSEQ multiplex PCR; TCRdb holds only in-frame clones, not every one. The sample yields roughly 140,000 clones, 40% to 60% seen once. Source: CD8+ T cells sorted from blood, taken at week 0. These receptors were collected from a human donor with alopecia areata. Both conserved end residues are part of each CDR3. D genes are given only for firm matches. Rows give clone size only sometimes, using once, few, many, or a class for an expanded clone.

V	D	size	J	DNA	CDR3
TRBV14	.	.	TRBJ1-2	TGTGCCAGCAGCCAAGGGGCGGGAGGAGAAGGCTACACCTTC	CASSQGAGGEGYTF
TRBV27	TRBD2	.	TRBJ2-7	TGTGCCAGCAGTCCGAGACTAGCAAGCCCTTCGGACGAGCAGTACTTC	CASSPRLASPSDEQYF
TRBV4-3	.	.	TRBJ2-7	TGCGCCAGCAGCCAAGATAGAGGTACCTACGAGCAGTACTTC	CASSQDRGTYEQYF
TRBV29-1	.	.	TRBJ1-1	TGCAGCGTTATGGGGCAACAGGAGAACACTGAAGCTTTCTTT	CSVMGQQENTEAFF
TRBV15	.	.	TRBJ2-1	TGTGCCACCAGCAGTGAATGGGAAGGTGAGCAGTTCTTC	CATSSEWEGEQFF
TRBV29-1	.	.	TRBJ1-2	TGCAGCGTTCCTTGGACGGGCGGAGGCTACACCTTC	CSVPWTGGGYTF
TRBV7-2	.	.	TRBJ2-7	TGTGCCAGCAGCTTAGGGCCGTCCTACGAGCAGTACTTC	CASSLGPSYEQYF
TRBV30	.	.	TRBJ1-3	TGTGCCTGGAGTGTACAAAGGAGAAGGGACTCTGGAAACACCATATATTTT	CAWSVQRRRDSGNTIYF
TRBV2	TRBD1	.	TRBJ1-2	TGTGCCAGCAGCGACGACAGGGATCGCGGCTACACCTTC	CASSDDRDRGYTF
TRBV5-1	.	.	TRBJ2-5	TGCGCCAGCAGCTTGGTTAGCCAAAGGGTAGAGACCCAGTACTTC	CASSLVSQRVETQYF
TRBV4-3	TRBD2	once	TRBJ2-3	TGCGCCAGCAGCCAAATACTAGCGGGGGTCACAGATACGCAGTATTTT	CASSQILAGVTDTQYF
TRBV10-3	TRBD1	.	TRBJ2-2	TGTGCCATCAGCGGGACAGGGGAATCCGGGGAGCTGTTTTTT	CAISGTGESGELFF
TRBV4-3	.	.	TRBJ1-5	TGCGCCAGCAGCCACTCTACAGTTAGCAATCAGCCCCAGCATTTT	CASSHSTVSNQPQHF
TRBV9	TRBD1	.	TRBJ1-2	TGTGCCAGCAGCGCCCGTTTAACAGGGGGCGCAGCCTATGGCTACACCTTC	CASSARLTGGAAYGYTF
TRBV29-1	.	few	TRBJ2-7	TGCAGCGCCCTGGACAGCTACGAGCAGTACTTC	CSALDSYEQYF
TRBV11-2	.	.	TRBJ2-5	TGTGCCAGCAGCTCGCAGGGCCAAGAGACCCAGTACTTC	CASSSQGQETQYF
TRBV5-1	TRBD1	.	TRBJ2-7	TGCGCCAGCAGCTGGGGGGACAGGGGATACGAGCAGTACTTC	CASSWGDRGYEQYF
TRBV29-1	.	.	TRBJ2-3	TGCAGCGTTGAGGACAGAAGCACAGATACGCAGTATTTT	CSVEDRSTDTQYF
TRBV6-5	.	.	TRBJ2-3	TGTGCCAGCAGTTCAGACAGCGGCACAGATACGCAGTATTTT	CASSSDSGTDTQYF
TRBV30	.	.	TRBJ1-1	TGTGCCTGGACCTCCGTTCGGGGCACTGAAGCTTTCTTT	CAWTSVRGTEAFF
TRBV30	TRBD2	.	TRBJ2-2	TGTGCCTGGAGTCCTCGGGGGGGTCCCGGGGAGCTGTTTTTT	CAWSPRGGPGELFF
TRBV9	TRBD2	.	TRBJ2-3	TGTGCCAGCAGAGCCGGACTAGCGGCGACAGATACGCAGTATTTT	CASRAGLAATDTQYF
TRBV29-1	TRBD1	few	TRBJ1-4	TGCAGCGTGGAAGGGACAGCAACTAATGAAAAACTGTTTTTT	CSVEGTATNEKLFF
TRBV9	TRBD2	.	TRBJ2-1	TGTGCCAGCAGCGACTCTAGCGGGGGGGACCCTGCCCACAATGAGCAGTTCTTC	CASSDSSGGDPAHNEQFF
TRBV10-3	.	few	TRBJ1-5	TGTGCCAGCAGTGAAGTCGGGAGGGGAAATAGCAATCAGCCCCAGCATTTT	CASSEVGRGNSNQPQHF
TRBV2	.	.	TRBJ2-5	TGTGCCAGCAGAGGAGAGACCCAGTACTTC	CASRGETQYF
TRBV15	TRBD1	.	TRBJ1-1	TGTGCCACCACAACGGGACAGTCTCTCGGGGTTACCACTGAAGCTTTCTTT	CATTTGQSLGVTTEAFF
TRBV7-2	.	few	TRBJ1-6	TGCGCCAGCAGCCAATGGACGGAGACACCCCTCCACTTT	CASSQWTETPLHF
TRBV6-1	.	.	TRBJ1-5	TGTGCCAGCACCCCCAGGGATGGGCCCCAGCATTTT	CASTPRDGPQHF